The 24 T cell receptor beta chains given below trace back to one sample, sequenced in a study of T cell changes during pregnancy in multiple sclerosis. TCRdb keeps only in-frame clones here, not all; method: immunoSEQ multiplex PCR. The table has about 42,000 clones, around 90% seen once. The input for sequencing was CD4+ T cells from peripheral blood mononuclear cells, taken before pregnancy. Receptors were obtained from a female donor with multiple sclerosis, enrolled in a pregnancy study.

The gene calls are TRBV13 and TRBJ2-7, with D hard to call. Looked up from germline, CDR1 is PRHDT and CDR2 is FYEKMQ (reference sequence). This CDR3 spans 13 amino acids. The V end was cut by 1 base, the J end by 3 bases, with 7 bases between. CDR3 region: CASSLDSHYEQYF. The CDR3 bases are TGTGCCAGCAGCTTAGACAGCCACTACGAGCAGTACTTC.

This clone was recorded only once. The chain joins TRBV5-1 to TRBJ2-1; 7 bases line up with TRBD1. Looked up from germline, CDR1 is SGHRS and CDR2 is YFSETQ. The CDR3 spans 17 residues. V dropped 3 bases and J dropped 10; count of bases not matched to a gene: 19. In DNA form, the CDR3 reads TGCGCCAGCAGCTCCGCGAGCATCACGACAGGCAGGGGGGAGCAGTTCTTC. Protein sequence: CASSSASITTGRGEQFF.

This chain joins TRBV5-4 and TRBJ1-3; D remains ambiguous. Trimming shortened V by 4 bases and J by 9 bases, and 11 bases separated the two germline ends. Germline CDR1 reads SGHNT; CDR2 reads YYREEE (reference sequence). The CDR3 runs 12 residues. CDR3 nucleotide sequence: TGTGCCAGCAGCCCCGCACGAGGCACCATATATTTT. Translated, it gives CASSPARGTIYF.

V gene TRBV9 combines with J gene TRBJ1-2, with TRBD1 identical over 8 bases. This CDR3 is 15 amino acids long. The germline gives CDR1 SGDLS, CDR2 YYNGEE. After removal of 6 bases from V and 5 bases from J, the junction contained 12 bases not matched to a gene. The CDR3 here is CASTLPWDRRYGYTF. The CDR3 nucleotides read TGTGCCAGCACCCTCCCGTGGGACAGGCGATATGGCTACACCTTC.

The genes are TRBV15 and TRBJ1-1; D unclear. The germline V and J ends were trimmed by 1 base and 1 base, with 10 bases remaining between them. The germline V gene has CDR1 LNHNV and CDR2 YYDKDF (reference sequence). This CDR3 is 15 amino acids long. CDR3 sequence (DNA): TGTGCCACCAGCAGAGGAAGACTGTGGAACACTGAAGCTTTCTTT. Translated, it gives CATSRGRLWNTEAFF.

Here the CDR3 DNA reads TGTGCCAGCAGTTACTCGAGGAGTCAGGGCTACACCTTC. Translating it yields CASSYSRSQGYTF. The gene calls are TRBV6-5 and TRBJ1-2; no definite D call. Germline V gene sequence: CDR1 MNHEY, CDR2 SVGAGI. The CDR3 is 13 amino acids. Trimming pared 0 bases from V and 8 bases from J, leaving 10 bases between.

The chain is built from TRBV7-9 and TRBJ1-2; 7 bases are a match to TRBD1. Trimming cost V 5 bases and J 4 bases; bases outside gene matches: 7. This CDR3 region has 14 residues. Per the germline V gene, CDR1 is SEHNR and CDR2 is FQNEAQ (reference sequence). CDR3: CASSETGAGYGYTF. The DNA for the CDR3 is TGTGCCAGCAGCGAAACAGGGGCAGGCTATGGCTACACCTTC.

This clone was recorded a few times. The CDR3 nucleotides are TGCGCCAGCAGCTTGGGACAGACATTGAACACTGAAGCTTTCTTT. It codes for CASSLGQTLNTEAFF. The V and J genes are TRBV5-1 and TRBJ1-1; D might be TRBD1 (5 bases). This CDR3 spans 15 amino acids. Germline V lookup: CDR1 SGHRS, CDR2 YFSETQ. The V and J ends lost 0 bases and 0 bases respectively, with 9 bases between them.

The CDR3 is CASSQTNRGHGYTF. CDR3 DNA: TGCGCCAGCAGCCAAACCAACAGGGGGCATGGCTACACCTTC. This chain links TRBV4-3 with TRBJ1-2; 9 bases are a match to TRBD1. Germline V CDR1 and CDR2: LGHNA, YSLEER. V trimming: 2 bases; J trimming: 6 bases; junction bases outside the gene matches: 4. CDR3 length: 14 residues.

The chain uses TRBV4-3 and TRBJ1-4; D may be TRBD1 (6 bases). V lost 0 bases to trimming and J lost 0 bases, with 14 bases between them. The CDR3 runs 18 residues. Germline V gene sequence: CDR1 LGHNA, CDR2 YSLEER. CDR3 DNA sequence: TGCGCCAGCAGCCAAGATCGGCAGGGGACAACAACTAATGAAAAACTGTTTTTT. It is translated as CASSQDRQGTTTNEKLFF.

V gene TRBV13 combines with J gene TRBJ1-4; 7 bases fit TRBD1. Germline CDR1 PRHDT, CDR2 FYEKMQ (reference sequence). The CDR3 contains 17 residues. Trimming cost V 0 bases and J 5 bases; bases outside gene matches: 9. The CDR3 coding sequence is TGTGCCAGCAGCTTAGGCCGAGGGGGCGTTAGAAATGAAAAACTGTTTTTT. Encoded protein: CASSLGRGGVRNEKLFF.

As regards this clone: One end of the junction is discordant with germline, which a read error may explain. The chain has TRBV5-6 and TRBJ2-3; D perhaps matches TRBD2 (5 bases). CDR3 length: 12 residues. Per the germline V gene, CDR1 is SGHDT and CDR2 is YYEEEE. The CDR3 nucleotides read TGTGCCAGCAGCGCGGCCCCGCTAGCACGCGTTTTT. This codes for CASSAAPLARVF.

The chain combines TRBV10-3 with TRBJ1-4, with 11 bases that match TRBD1. Looked up from germline, CDR1 is ENHRY and CDR2 is SYGVKD. The trim removed 6 bases at V and 5 bases at J, leaving 5 bases unmatched. This CDR3 has 15 residues. CDR3: CAISKGTGGNEKLFF. CDR3 nucleotides: TGTGCCATCAGCAAAGGGACAGGGGGGAATGAAAAACTGTTTTTT.

This rearrangement joins TRBV19 to TRBJ1-5, with 8 nucleotides matching TRBD1. The junction had 16 bases not matched to a gene; V was cut back by 7 bases and J by 2 bases. Germline lookup yields CDR1 LNHDA and CDR2 SQIVND (reference sequence). The CDR3 consists of 18 residues. The CDR3 region is CASIGSTGAIPGNQPQHF. The CDR3 DNA is TGTGCCAGTATCGGATCGACAGGGGCCATACCCGGCAATCAGCCCCAGCATTTT.

The rearrangement links TRBV12-5 to TRBJ1-4, with D possibly TRBD1 on 6 matching bases. CDR3 length: 14 amino acids. The germline CDR1 and CDR2 sequences are LGHNT and FRNRAP. V was pared by 5 bases and J by 6 bases, with 13 bases between. CDR3 DNA: TGTGCTAGTGGTGGGGTGGGGGCGGATGAAAAACTGTTTTTT. It specifies CASGGVGADEKLFF.

Points on this clone: The sample contains more than one DNA sequence encoding this CDR3. V and J are TRBV4-3 and TRBJ1-1; no clear D. Germline CDR1 LGHNA, CDR2 YSLEER. The V gene lost 0 bases and the J gene lost 4 bases, with 6 bases spanning the gap. This CDR3 is 13 amino acids long. Written as DNA, the CDR3 is TGCGCCAGCAGCCAAGATCCGGGCACTGAAGCTTTCTTT. Translating it yields CASSQDPGTEAFF.

As regards this clone: The same CDR3 also results from other DNA sequences found in this sample. The chain combines TRBV5-1 with TRBJ2-7; TRBD1 matches 10 bases. Germline V CDR1 and CDR2: SGHRS, YFSETQ. This CDR3 spans 15 amino acids. With V trimmed by 4 bases and J by 2 bases, 6 bases remained unmatched. In nucleotides, the CDR3 is TGCGCCAGCAGCGCCGGGACAGGGGTCACCTACGAGCAGTACTTC. Its protein product is CASSAGTGVTYEQYF.

The rearrangement links TRBV7-2 to TRBJ1-5; D remains unclear. Germline V gene data show CDR1 as SGHTA and CDR2 as FQGNSA. Trimming shortened V by 1 base and J by 1 base, and 8 bases separated the two germline ends. This CDR3 is built from 15 residues. CDR3 region: CASSLGAVSNQPQHF. The CDR3, as DNA: TGTGCCAGCAGCTTAGGGGCAGTAAGCAATCAGCCCCAGCATTTT. The full variable domain, its missing parts supplied by reference TRBV7-2 and TRBJ1-5, is GAGVSQSPSNKVTEKGKDVELRCDPISGHTALYWYRQSLGQGLEFLIYFQGNSAPDKSGLPSDRFSAERTGGSVSTLTIQRTQQEDSAVYLCASSLGAVSNQPQHFGDGTRLSIL.

The chain is built from TRBV11-1 and TRBJ2-7; D unclear. V gave up 5 bases and J gave up 2 bases, with 10 bases separating them. Germline CDR1 is SGHAT and CDR2 is FQDESV (reference sequence). The CDR3 sequence is 13 residues long. The CDR3 DNA reads TGTGCCAGCAGCCCAAGGCTAGCCTACGAGCAGTACTTC. As protein: CASSPRLAYEQYF.

This clone appeared a single time. One junction end disagrees with the germline gene, perhaps due to a read error. The V gene is TRBV6-5, the J gene TRBJ1-5; 7 bases are a match to TRBD1. Germline V lookup: CDR1 MNHEY, CDR2 SVGAGI. The length of the CDR3 is 14 residues. Here the CDR3 reads CTSSPDRVGQPQHF. The CDR3 nucleotides read TGTACCAGCAGTCCCGACAGGGTGGGTCAGCCCCAGCATTTT.

This clone ranks as medium-sized (0.01 to 0.1%). V and J are TRBV5-4 and TRBJ2-2; TRBD2 aligns across 9 bases. Germline loops: CDR1 SGHNT, CDR2 YYREEE (reference sequence). V shed 0 bases and J 0 bases; nucleotides not matched to a gene: 3. The CDR3 spans 17 residues. DNA of the CDR3: TGTGCCAGCAGCTTGGTATTAGCGGGGGCGAACACCGGGGAGCTGTTTTTT. Protein: CASSLVLAGANTGELFF.

The J gene is TRBJ2-7, the V gene TRBV19; no firm D call. This CDR3 is 14 amino acids long. Trimming shortened V by 1 base and J by 2 bases, and 9 bases separated the two germline ends. Germline assignment: CDR1 LNHDA and CDR2 SQIVND (reference sequence). CDR3 loop: CASSIVGLTYEQYF. In nucleotides, the CDR3 is TGTGCCAGTAGTATAGTTGGGCTGACCTACGAGCAGTACTTC. Combining the CDR3 with reference TRBV19 and TRBJ2-7 gives the whole variable domain DGGITQSPKYLFRKEGQNVTLSCEQNLNHDAMYWYRQDPGQGLRLIYYSQIVNDFQKGDIAEGYSVSREKKESFPLTVTSAQKNPTAFYLCASSIVGLTYEQYFGPGTRLTVT.

This chain uses TRBV19 with TRBJ2-1, with 8 bases identical to TRBD1. The CDR3 is 14 amino acids. The junction had 7 bases not matched to a gene; V was cut back by 5 bases and J by 7 bases. CDR1 is LNHDA, CDR2 SQIVND, per germline (reference sequence). The CDR3 sequence is CASSVDRGWNEQFF. CDR3 nucleotide sequence: TGTGCCAGTAGTGTTGACAGGGGATGGAATGAGCAGTTCTTC.

Only one count was recorded for this clone. The rearrangement joins TRBV5-4 to TRBJ2-3; a possible D gene is TRBD1 (5 bases). Germline V gene data show CDR1 as SGHNT and CDR2 as YYREEE (reference sequence). CDR3 length: 15 residues. The germline V and J ends were trimmed by 4 bases and 4 bases, with 16 bases remaining between them. The CDR3 DNA sequence: TGTGCCAGCAGCCACAGGACCATAGGACCAGATACGCAGTATTTT. The encoded protein is CASSHRTIGPDTQYF.